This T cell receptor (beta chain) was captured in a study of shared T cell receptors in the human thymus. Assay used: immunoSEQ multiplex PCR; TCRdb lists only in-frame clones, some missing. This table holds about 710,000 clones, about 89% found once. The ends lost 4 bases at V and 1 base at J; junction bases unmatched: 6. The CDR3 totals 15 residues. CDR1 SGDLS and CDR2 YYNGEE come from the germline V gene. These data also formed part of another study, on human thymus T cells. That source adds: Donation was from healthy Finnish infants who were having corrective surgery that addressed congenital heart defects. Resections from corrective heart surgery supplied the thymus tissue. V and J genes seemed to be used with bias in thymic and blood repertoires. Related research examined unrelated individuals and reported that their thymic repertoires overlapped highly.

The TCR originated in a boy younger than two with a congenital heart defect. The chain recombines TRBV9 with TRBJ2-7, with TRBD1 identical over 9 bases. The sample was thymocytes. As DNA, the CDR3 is TGTGCCAGCAGCCTGGGGACAGGGCCATCCTACGAGCAGTACTTC. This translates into CASSLGTGPSYEQYF.